The rows below give T cell receptor beta chains drawn from one sample of a study of spatial heterogeneity in lung cancer. TCRdb fed the 5' RACE reads into MiXCR, producing one record per CDR3 protein. Among 15,000 to 20,000 distinct CDR3 sequences listed, 7% were seen once. The sequences come from lung tumor tissue, collected at surgery. The receptors here all came from a female donor with early-stage non-small cell lung cancer. CDR3s include the opening cysteine and the closing phenylalanine or tryptophan. D genes are given only for firm matches. The size field is filled for only some rows; it gives once, few, many or a size class.

clone size	V gene	D gene	J gene	CDR3 protein	CDR3 DNA
.	TRBV3-1	TRBD1	TRBJ1-1	CASSDRGYTEAFF	TGTGCCAGCAGCGACAGGGGGTACACTGAAGCTTTCTTT
many	TRBV20-1	.	TRBJ1-5	CSARVGQVNQPQHF	TGCAGTGCTAGGGTGGGACAAGTCAATCAGCCCCAGCATTTT
few	TRBV5-1	TRBD2	TRBJ2-5	CASSPEPGLVGSETQYF	TGCGCCAGCAGCCCGGAACCAGGACTAGTGGGGTCAGAGACCCAGTACTTC
many	TRBV20-1	.	TRBJ1-6	CSARESGVNSPLHF	TGCAGTGCTAGAGAATCCGGGGTCAATTCACCCCTCCACTTT
many	TRBV5-1	TRBD2	TRBJ2-3	CASSLRSTSGGPHVTDTQYF	TGCGCCAGCAGCTTGCGGTCGACTAGCGGGGGGCCCCACGTCACAGATACGCAGTATTTT
medium-sized	TRBV27	.	TRBJ2-5	CASRPTFPETQYF	TGTGCCAGCAGACCCACTTTCCCGGAGACCCAGTACTTC
.	TRBV9	TRBD2	TRBJ2-3	CASSGDLAGGPDTQYF	TGTGCCAGCAGCGGTGACCTAGCGGGGGGACCAGATACGCAGTATTTT
many	TRBV20-1	.	TRBJ2-7	CSAKRVRGLLGEQYF	TGCAGTGCTAAGCGCGTCCGGGGACTGCTCGGCGAGCAGTACTTC
medium-sized	TRBV5-1	TRBD1	TRBJ2-5	CASSLTGTGATETQYF	TGCGCCAGCAGCTTGACCGGGACAGGGGCAACGGAGACCCAGTACTTC
many	TRBV20-1	TRBD2	TRBJ2-6	CSARPSGGAAGANVLTF	TGCAGTGCTCGGCCTAGCGGGGGGGCCGCTGGGGCCAACGTCCTGACTTTC
many	TRBV7-6	TRBD2	TRBJ2-1	CASSLQGTSNEQFF	TGTGCCAGCAGCTTACAAGGGACTAGCAATGAGCAGTTCTTC
many	TRBV7-9	.	TRBJ2-2	CASSLATGIVGELFF	TGTGCCAGCAGCTTAGCTACAGGGATTGTCGGGGAGCTGTTTTTT
few	TRBV20-1	TRBD1	TRBJ1-5	CSVSTGGGSTNQPQHF	TGCAGCGTCTCCACAGGGGGCGGTTCTACTAATCAGCCCCAGCATTTT
many	TRBV20-1	TRBD1	TRBJ2-7	CSAYDRGSSYEQYF	TGCAGTGCTTATGACAGGGGAAGCTCCTACGAGCAGTACTTC
many	TRBV6-7	.	TRBJ1-4	CASSGHSQTEEKLFF	TGTGCCAGCAGTGGCCATTCTCAAACGGAGGAAAAACTGTTTTTT
many	TRBV12-3/TRBV12-4	.	TRBJ2-7	CASSLVAGGGYEQYF	TGTGCCAGCAGTTTGGTGGCAGGTGGCGGGTACGAGCAGTACTTC
many	TRBV12-3/TRBV12-4	.	TRBJ1-5	CASSFSGIDQPQHF	TGTGCCAGCAGTTTCTCGGGGATCGATCAGCCCCAGCATTTT